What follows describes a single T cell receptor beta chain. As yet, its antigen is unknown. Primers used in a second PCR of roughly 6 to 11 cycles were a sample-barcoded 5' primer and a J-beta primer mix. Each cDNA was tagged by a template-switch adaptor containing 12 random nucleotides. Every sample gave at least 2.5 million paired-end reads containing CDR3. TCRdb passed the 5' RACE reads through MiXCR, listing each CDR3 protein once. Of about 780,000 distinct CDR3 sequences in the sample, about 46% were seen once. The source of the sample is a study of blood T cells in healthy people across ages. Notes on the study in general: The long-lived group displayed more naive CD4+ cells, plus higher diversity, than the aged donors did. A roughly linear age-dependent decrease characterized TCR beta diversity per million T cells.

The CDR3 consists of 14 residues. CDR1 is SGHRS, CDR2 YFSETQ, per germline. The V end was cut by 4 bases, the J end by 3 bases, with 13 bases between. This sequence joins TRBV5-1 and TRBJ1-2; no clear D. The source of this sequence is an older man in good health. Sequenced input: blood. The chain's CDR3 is CASSPVGGDYGYTF. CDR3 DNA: TGCGCCAGCAGCCCTGTGGGAGGTGACTATGGCTACACCTTC.